Shown below are 27 T cell receptor beta chains from a single sample sequenced in a study of blood T cell repertoires in COVID-19. Using immunoSEQ multiplex PCR, the repertoire was profiled, and TCRdb retains in-frame clones only, with some absent. Seen here are approximately 290,000 clones, about 85% observed once, and the top ten hold 0.85% to 1%. Input material: peripheral blood. The receptors stem from a human donor with COVID-19, enrolled during active disease. The donor label of this sample is uncertain.

This clone was found a few times. The V and J genes are TRBV12-3 or TRBV12-4 and TRBJ1-2; D unresolved. This CDR3 region has 13 residues. V lost 2 bases and J 2 bases, leaving 6 bases between the germline ends. In nucleotides, the CDR3 is TGTGCCAGCAGTTTAAACACCAACTATGGCTACACCTTC. Amino acid sequence: CASSLNTNYGYTF.

The chain is built from TRBV21-1 and TRBJ2-1; the listed D gene, TRBD1, was not tested against the DNA. TRBV21-1 is flagged as a pseudogene. This CDR3 is 17 amino acids long. The CDR3 sequence is CASSKGTRRCSYNEQFF. CDR3 coding DNA: TGTGCCAGCAGCAAAGGGACACGGAGATGCTCCTACAATGAGCAGTTCTTC.

The genes are TRBV7-2 and TRBJ2-3; D might be TRBD2 (7 bases). This CDR3 spans 15 amino acids. CDR1 and CDR2 (germline): SGHTA, FQGNSA. V lost 2 bases and J lost 3, with 12 bases in between. The CDR3 DNA reads as TGTGCCAGCAGCTTATCGGGGGGCTTAACAGATACGCAGTATTTT. Translation gives CASSLSGGLTDTQYF.

The chain carries TRBV6-5 and TRBJ2-7; D is possibly TRBD2 (6 bases). V gave up 5 bases and J gave up 4 bases, with 15 bases separating them. The CDR3 consists of 14 residues. Germline V gives CDR1 MNHEY, CDR2 SVGAGI. The CDR3 region has the DNA TGTGCCAGCAGTCGGCGGCGGGACTTATACGAGCAGTACTTC. Translating gives CASSRRRDLYEQYF.

This clone was counted a few times. The CDR3 is CAAQGAPRGYTF. The CDR3, as DNA: TGTGCCGCCCAGGGGGCCCCCCGAGGCTACACCTTC. This chain connects TRBV28 to TRBJ1-2; 8 bases are shared with TRBD1. This CDR3 is 12 amino acids long. Germline assignment: CDR1 MDHEN and CDR2 SYDVKM. V lost 11 bases and J lost 8; bases outside the gene matches: 10.

CDR3 loop: CASGRRGEETQYF. CDR3 nucleotides: TGTGCCAGCGGGCGTCGCGGGGAAGAGACCCAGTACTTC. The chain couples TRBV12-3 or TRBV12-4 to TRBJ2-5, with D possibly TRBD2 on 6 matching bases. The length of the CDR3 is 13 residues. Trimming left V 8 bases short and J 3 bases short, with 13 bases between.

This chain connects TRBV6-6 to TRBJ2-1, with TRBD2 matching 12 bases. Germline CDR1 and CDR2: MNHNY and SVGAGI (reference sequence). V shed 5 bases, J shed 9 bases, and the junction held 5 bases outside the gene matches. The CDR3 totals 14 residues. In nucleotides, the CDR3 is TGTGCCAGCAGTCTGACTAGCGGGAGAACTGAGCAGTTCTTC. This codes for CASSLTSGRTEQFF.

For this clone: The same CDR3 arises from other DNA sequences in this sample as well. This chain connects TRBV14 to TRBJ1-1; possible D gene TRBD1, 6 bases. The germline V and J ends were trimmed by 0 bases and 5 bases, with 7 bases remaining between them. The CDR3 is made up of 13 amino acids. Germline-derived CDR1 and CDR2 are SGHDN and FVKESK. The CDR3 protein is CASSQDRGTEAFF. CDR3 DNA sequence: TGTGCCAGCAGCCAAGACAGGGGTACTGAAGCTTTCTTT. Based on the CDR3 plus reference TRBV14 and TRBJ1-1, the full variable domain is EAGVTQFPSHSVIEKGQTVTLRCDPISGHDNLYWYRRVMGKEIKFLLHFVKESKQDESGMPNNRFLAERTGGTYSTLKVQPAELEDSGVYFCASSQDRGTEAFFGQGTRLTVV.

The rearrangement joins TRBV12-3 or TRBV12-4 to TRBJ1-2; D is uncertain. The CDR3 consists of 13 residues. Trimming shortened V by 3 bases and J by 2 bases, and 7 bases separated the two germline ends. The CDR3 DNA reads as TGTGCCAGCAGTTTGAGGATAAACTATGGCTACACCTTC. Protein sequence: CASSLRINYGYTF.

V is TRBV11-2 and J is TRBJ1-1; D unresolved. Per the germline V gene, CDR1 is SGHAT and CDR2 is FQNNGV. V dropped 4 bases and J dropped 7 bases, with 10 bases sitting between them. The CDR3 is made up of 12 amino acids. The CDR3 DNA sequence: TGTGCCAGCAGCTCGACTACCCTTGAAGCTTTCTTT. This gives the protein CASSSTTLEAFF.

V usage is TRBV28 and J usage is TRBJ2-7, with 9 positions matching TRBD1. CDR1 MDHEN and CDR2 SYDVKM come from the germline V gene. V dropped 7 bases and J dropped 1; count of bases not matched to a gene: 17. The CDR3 has 18 residues. The CDR3 coding sequence is TGTGCCAGCAATACAGGGGGCGCATTCGGGGTTGGGTCCTACGAGCAGTACTTC. Residues: CASNTGGAFGVGSYEQYF. The entire variable domain, with the rest obtained from reference TRBV28 and TRBJ2-7, is as follows: DVKVTQSSRYLVKRTGEKVFLECVQDMDHENMFWYRQDPGLGLRLIYFSYDVKMKEKGDIPEGYSVSREKKERFSLILESASTNQTSMYLCASNTGGAFGVGSYEQYFGPGTRLTVT.

The chain recombines TRBV2 with TRBJ1-2, with unresolved D. The V and J ends lost 5 bases and 0 bases respectively, with 10 bases between them. There are 14 residues in the CDR3. From germline, CDR1 is SNHLY and CDR2 FYNNEI. The CDR3 bases are TGTGCCAGCAGTAAAACGGGGTCTAACTATGGCTACACCTTC. This encodes CASSKTGSNYGYTF.

This clone has a single count. The chain carries TRBV6-4 and TRBJ1-1; D may be TRBD1 (5 bases). V lost 6 bases and J 4 bases, leaving 15 bases between the germline ends. Germline-derived CDR1 and CDR2 are MRHNA and SNTAGT. This CDR3 has 14 amino acids. CDR3 loop: CASRRVGVSTEAFF. The CDR3 DNA reads as TGTGCCAGCAGAAGAGTAGGGGTGAGCACTGAAGCTTTCTTT.

The chain employs TRBV28 and TRBJ1-5; D gene unclear. The germline V gene encodes CDR1 MDHEN and CDR2 SYDVKM. Trimming left V 4 bases short and J 9 bases short, with 16 bases between. This CDR3 has 14 amino acids. CDR3 sequence reads: CASSSRPGDAPQHF. The CDR3 nucleotides are TGTGCCAGCAGTTCCCGGCCCGGAGACGCGCCCCAGCATTTT. The variable domain in full, with the rest retrieved from reference TRBV28 and TRBJ1-5, is DVKVTQSSRYLVKRTGEKVFLECVQDMDHENMFWYRQDPGLGLRLIYFSYDVKMKEKGDIPEGYSVSREKKERFSLILESASTNQTSMYLCASSSRPGDAPQHFGDGTRLSIL.

The chain carries TRBV7-2 and TRBJ2-2, with 7 bases fitting TRBD1. CDR3 length: 18 residues. CDR1 SGHTA and CDR2 FQGNSA come from the germline V gene. The V segment lost 2 bases and the J segment 8 bases; nucleotides outside the gene matches: 17. CDR3 sequence reads: CASSLYGIGTASPGELFF. The CDR3 DNA sequence: TGTGCCAGCAGCTTATATGGAATTGGGACAGCCTCACCGGGGGAGCTGTTTTTT.

This clone was seen only a few times. V and J are TRBV2 and TRBJ1-5; D remains ambiguous. The V end was cut by 4 bases, the J end by 6 bases, with 7 bases between. The CDR3 spans 12 residues. Germline CDR1 and CDR2: SNHLY and FYNNEI. The CDR3, as DNA: TGTGCCAGCAGTGGAGAGGTTCAGCCCCAGCATTTT. Encoded protein: CASSGEVQPQHF.

Comments on this clone: A much larger clone is a single base away; this may be a read error. The gene calls are TRBV28 and TRBJ1-1, with a tentative D call TRBD1 (5 bases). The CDR3 covers 13 residues. Germline CDR1 MDHEN, CDR2 SYDVKM. Trimming shortened V by 3 bases and J by 0 bases, and 5 bases separated the two germline ends. The CDR3 region has the DNA TGTGCCAGCAGTTTGACAGTGAACACTGAAGCTTTCTTT. Protein: CASSLTVNTEAFF. The full variable domain, rest sourced from reference TRBV28 and TRBJ1-1, is DVKVTQSSRYLVKRTGEKVFLECVQDMDHENMFWYRQDPGLGLRLIYFSYDVKMKEKGDIPEGYSVSREKKERFSLILESASTNQTSMYLCASSLTVNTEAFFGQGTRLTVV.

The genes are TRBV6-5 and TRBJ1-1; D call uncertain. Germline CDR1 reads MNHEY; CDR2 reads SVGAGI. The CDR3 length is 12 residues. V was clipped by 11 bases and J by 3 bases, with 13 bases between them. This chain's CDR3 is CAGGEVDTEAFF. The CDR3 bases are TGTGCCGGTGGTGAGGTGGACACTGAAGCTTTCTTT.

The gene calls are TRBV2 and TRBJ1-2; D unclear. The CDR3 is 16 amino acids. Deletions cut 7 bases from V and 2 bases from J, with 20 bases between. The germline CDR1 and CDR2 sequences are SNHLY and FYNNEI. DNA for the CDR3: TGTGCCAGCAATACTAGAGGAACAGAAGTAAACTATGGCTACACCTTC. As protein: CASNTRGTEVNYGYTF.

This clone has only a few counts. The DNA for the CDR3 is TGTGCCAGTAGTGGGGCGACTAGCGGAATCTACGAGCAGTACTTC. Its protein product is CASSGATSGIYEQYF. The chain couples TRBV19 to TRBJ2-7, with 9 bases fitting TRBD2. Germline V gene data show CDR1 as LNHDA and CDR2 as SQIVND (reference sequence). The CDR3 has 15 amino acids. V lost 5 bases, J lost 3 bases, and 8 bases stayed unmatched.

CDR3 region: CASLGQGASFGQPQHF. For the CDR3, the DNA is TGTGCCAGTCTGGGACAGGGGGCTTCCTTCGGTCAGCCCCAGCATTTT. The chain combines TRBV19 with TRBJ1-5, with TRBD1 matching 12 bases. The junction had 11 bases not matched to a gene; V was cut back by 8 bases and J by 6 bases. The germline gives CDR1 LNHDA, CDR2 SQIVND (reference sequence). CDR3 length: 16 residues.

The rearrangement joins TRBV30 to TRBJ1-5; the D is unclear. Germline V CDR1 and CDR2: GTSNPN, SVGIG (reference sequence). Trimming cost V 2 bases and J 2 bases, with 13 bases left between them. CDR3 length equals 15 residues. CDR3: CAWSLAGQGNQPQHF. In DNA, the CDR3 is TGTGCCTGGAGTCTAGCGGGCCAGGGCAATCAGCCCCAGCATTTT.

V is TRBV10-3 and J is TRBJ2-7, with D possibly being TRBD1 (6 bases). The V and J ends lost 3 bases and 0 bases respectively, with 15 bases between them. The CDR3 is 16 amino acids. Germline V gene sequence: CDR1 ENHRY, CDR2 SYGVKD. The CDR3 region is CAISDPGTPSSYEQYF. CDR3 coding DNA: TGTGCCATCAGTGACCCCGGGACACCGAGCTCCTACGAGCAGTACTTC.

CDR3 nucleotides: TGTGCCAGCACAGGGGGCGACTATGGCTACACCTTC. As protein: CASTGGDYGYTF. The chain is built from TRBV28 and TRBJ1-2, with 8 nucleotides matching TRBD1. The trim removed 7 bases at V and 3 bases at J, leaving 1 base unmatched. CDR1 is MDHEN and CDR2 is SYDVKM in the germline V gene. This CDR3 region has 12 residues.

The J gene is TRBJ2-1, the V gene TRBV7-9; a possible D gene is TRBD2 (5 bases). CDR1 and CDR2 from the germline V gene are SEHNR and FQNEAQ (reference sequence). Deletions cut 6 bases from V and 2 bases from J, with 14 bases between. The CDR3 is 15 amino acids. CDR3 sequence (DNA): TGTGCCAGCAGTCGAGAGGGAAGCGCCTACAATGAGCAGTTCTTC. Protein: CASSREGSAYNEQFF.

This clone was observed a single time. CDR3 nucleotides: TGTGCCTGGAGCCCCGGGGGGAGGGTCAATTCGCAGCCCCAGCATTTT. As protein: CAWSPGGRVNSQPQHF. The chain has TRBV30 and TRBJ1-5; tentatively, D is TRBD1 (5 bases). V lost 3 bases and J 7 bases, leaving 22 bases between the germline ends. This CDR3 has 16 amino acids. The V gene's germline CDR1 is GTSNPN and CDR2 SVGIG (reference sequence).

The chain joins TRBV7-2 to TRBJ2-3, with TRBD2 matching 13 bases. The CDR3 covers 19 residues. The germline V gene encodes CDR1 SGHTA and CDR2 FQGNSA. After removal of 6 bases from V and 1 base from J, the junction contained 13 bases not matched to a gene. As DNA, the CDR3 is TGTGCCAGCAGTAACGGACTAGCGGGAGTTCTGGTAGGCACAGATACGCAGTATTTT. Residues: CASSNGLAGVLVGTDTQYF.